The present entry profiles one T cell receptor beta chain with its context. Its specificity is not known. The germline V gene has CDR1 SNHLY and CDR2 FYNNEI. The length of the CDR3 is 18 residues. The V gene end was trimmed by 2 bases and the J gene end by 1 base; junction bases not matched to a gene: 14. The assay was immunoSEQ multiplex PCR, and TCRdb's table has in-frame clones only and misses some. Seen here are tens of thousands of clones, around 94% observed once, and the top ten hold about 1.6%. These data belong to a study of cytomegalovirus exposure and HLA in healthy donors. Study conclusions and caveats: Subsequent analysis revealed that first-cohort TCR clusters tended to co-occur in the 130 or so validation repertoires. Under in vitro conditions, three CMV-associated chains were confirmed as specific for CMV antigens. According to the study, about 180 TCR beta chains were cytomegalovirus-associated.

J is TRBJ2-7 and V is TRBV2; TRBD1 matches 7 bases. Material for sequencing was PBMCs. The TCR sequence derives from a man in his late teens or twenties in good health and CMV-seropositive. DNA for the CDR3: TGTGCCAGCAGTGAAACCTTTCGCCGCCGACAGGGATCCTACGAGCAGTACTTC. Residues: CASSETFRRRQGSYEQYF.